This T cell receptor beta chain originates from a study of blood T cell repertoires in COVID-19. Germline CDR1 MNHEY, CDR2 SVGAGI. Trimming stripped 6 bases from V and 11 bases from J, with 13 bases between. The CDR3 contains 11 residues. Clones were read by immunoSEQ multiplex PCR, and TCRdb kept only the in-frame ones, dropping some. The table lists about 57,000 clones, about four fifths of them singletons. This clonotype originated in a woman in her sixties with acute or convalescent COVID-19. This chain connects TRBV6-5 to TRBJ1-1; D is uncertain. Specimen: peripheral blood. CDR3 protein: CASSHGVWAFF. The CDR3 coding sequence is TGTGCCAGCAGCCATGGAGTCTGGGCTTTCTTT.